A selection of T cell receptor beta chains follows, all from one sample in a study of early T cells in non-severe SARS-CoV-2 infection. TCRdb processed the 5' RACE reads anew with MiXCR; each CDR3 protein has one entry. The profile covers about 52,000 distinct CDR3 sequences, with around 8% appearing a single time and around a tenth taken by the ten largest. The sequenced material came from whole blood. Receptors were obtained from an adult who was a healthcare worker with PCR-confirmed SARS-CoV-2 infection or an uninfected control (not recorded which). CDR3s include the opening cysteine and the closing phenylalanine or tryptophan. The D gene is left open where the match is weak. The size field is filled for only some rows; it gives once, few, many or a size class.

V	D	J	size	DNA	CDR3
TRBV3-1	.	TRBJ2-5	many	TGTGCCAGCAGCCAAGATAGTGAGACCCAGTACTTC	CASSQDSETQYF
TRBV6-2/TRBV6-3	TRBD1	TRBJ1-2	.	TGTGCCAGCAGTCGGGACAGATCTAACTATGACTACACCTTC	CASSRDRSNYDYTF
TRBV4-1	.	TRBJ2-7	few	TGCGCCAGCAGCTACCACGGGGCCCCGGTTGACGAGCAGTACTTC	CASSYHGAPVDEQYF
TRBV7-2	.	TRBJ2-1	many	TGTGCCAGCAGCTTAAGTACGGGCTCCTACAATGAGCAGTTCTTC	CASSLSTGSYNEQFF
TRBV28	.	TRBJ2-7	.	TGTGCCAGCAGTTCCCGGGTCTACGAGCAGTACTTC	CASSSRVYEQYF
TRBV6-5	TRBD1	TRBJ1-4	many	TGTGCCAGCAGTTACGAGGGGGCGCGCGGTGAAAAACTGTTTTTT	CASSYEGARGEKLFF
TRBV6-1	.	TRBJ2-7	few	TGTGCCAGCAGTGAAACTTCCGGACAAGCCTACGAGCAGTACTTC	CASSETSGQAYEQYF
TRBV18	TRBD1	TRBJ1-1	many	TGTGCCAGCTCACCAAGGACAGGGGGCTTGAACACTGAAGCTTTCTTT	CASSPRTGGLNTEAFF
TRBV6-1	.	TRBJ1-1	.	TGTGCCAGCAGGCCTTTCAAGGAGAACACTGAAGCTTTCTTT	CASRPFKENTEAFF
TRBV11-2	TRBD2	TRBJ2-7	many	TGTGCCAGCAGCCCTGGACTAGCGGGGGGTTTGTACTTC	CASSPGLAGGLYF
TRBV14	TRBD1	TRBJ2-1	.	TGTGCCAGCAGCCCCTTTCCCGGGACAGGGCCCTACAATGAGCAGTTCTTC	CASSPFPGTGPYNEQFF
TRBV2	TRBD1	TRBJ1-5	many	TGTGCCAGCAGTGAAAGGACAGGGGCTAGCAATCAGCCCCAGCATTTT	CASSERTGASNQPQHF
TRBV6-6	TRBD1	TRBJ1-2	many	TGTGCCAGCAGTAATACGGGACAGGGGCTAGGCGGCTACACCTTC	CASSNTGQGLGGYTF
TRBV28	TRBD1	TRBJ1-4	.	TGTGCCAGCAGTTTAACCGGGACAGCAAATGAAAAACTGTTTTTT	CASSLTGTANEKLFF
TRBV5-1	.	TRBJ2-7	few	TGCGCCAGCAGGACAGGACCCTACGAGCAGTACTTC	CASRTGPYEQYF
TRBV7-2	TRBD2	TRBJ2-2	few	TGTGCCAGCAGCTTAGAAGGCGGGAGGGCCTACACCGGGGAGCTGTTTTTT	CASSLEGGRAYTGELFF
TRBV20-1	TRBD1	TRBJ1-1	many	TGCAGTGCTAGAGCTCGTTGGACAGGGAACACTGAAGCTTTCTTT	CSARARWTGNTEAFF
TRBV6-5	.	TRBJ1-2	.	TGTGCCAGCAGAGTAGGGACAACTCCCTTTGGCTACACCTTC	CASRVGTTPFGYTF
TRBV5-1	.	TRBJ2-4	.	TGCGCCAGCAGCACCGAGGGCAAAAACATTCAGTACTTC	CASSTEGKNIQYF
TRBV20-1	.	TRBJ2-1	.	TGCAGTGCTAGCCAAAGGGGGAATTTCGACAATGAGCAGTTCTTC	CSASQRGNFDNEQFF
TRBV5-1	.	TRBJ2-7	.	TGCGCCAGCAGCTTGGCCGGGCGCTCCGAGCAGTACTTC	CASSLAGRSEQYF
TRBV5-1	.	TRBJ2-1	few	TGCGCCAGCAGATCCACCTCCCAGGACAATGAGCAGTTCTTC	CASRSTSQDNEQFF
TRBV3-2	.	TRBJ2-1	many	TGTGCCAGCAGCCAAGAGTCTAGCGGGATAATTGAGCAGTTCTTC	CASSQESSGIIEQFF
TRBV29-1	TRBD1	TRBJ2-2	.	TGCAGCGCGCTTACAGGGGCGAACACCGGGGAGCTGTTTTTT	CSALTGANTGELFF
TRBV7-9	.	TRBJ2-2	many	TGTGCCAGCAGCTCCACTAGGTCCGACAGTTCCCCGAACACCGGGGAGCTGTTTTTT	CASSSTRSDSSPNTGELFF
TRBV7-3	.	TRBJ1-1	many	TGTGCCAGCAGCCTCCAGGGGTATACTGAAGCTTTCTTT	CASSLQGYTEAFF
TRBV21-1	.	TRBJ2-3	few	TGTGCCAGCAGCCGCGGGCAGGATCTCACAGATACGCAGTATTTT	CASSRGQDLTDTQYF
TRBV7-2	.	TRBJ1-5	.	TGTGCCAGCAGCTTAAGGACAGAGTGGGATCAGCCCCAGCATTTT	CASSLRTEWDQPQHF
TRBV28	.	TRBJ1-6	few	TGTGCCAGCACAAGGGATAATTCACCCCTCCACTTT	CASTRDNSPLHF
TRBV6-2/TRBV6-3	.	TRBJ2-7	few	TGTGCCAGCAAAGAGTCTCCATACGAGCAGTACTTC	CASKESPYEQYF
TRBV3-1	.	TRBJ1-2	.	TGTGCCAGCAGCCAAGGGGCAGGGAATCTCCTGGGCTACACCTTC	CASSQGAGNLLGYTF
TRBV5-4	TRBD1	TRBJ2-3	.	TGTGCCAGCAGCCTGAGACAGGGCCCCACAGATACGCAGTATTTT	CASSLRQGPTDTQYF
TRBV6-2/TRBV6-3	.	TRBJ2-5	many	TGTGCCAGCACCTTCCGGACAGACTACCAAGAGACCCAGTACTTC	CASTFRTDYQETQYF
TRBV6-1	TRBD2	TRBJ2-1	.	TGTGCCAGCAGTGAACCCAGGACTAGCGGAAACAATGAGCAGTTCTTC	CASSEPRTSGNNEQFF
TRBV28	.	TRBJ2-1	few	TGTGCCAGCAGTTTCCCGTCCCAATTCAATGAGCAGTTCTTC	CASSFPSQFNEQFF
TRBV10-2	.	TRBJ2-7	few	TGCGCCAGCAGTGTTTCGGGTCGCAGCTCCTACGAGCAGTACTTC	CASSVSGRSSYEQYF
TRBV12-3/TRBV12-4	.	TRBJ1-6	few	TGTGCCAGCAGTACCTCGACCACGTCACCCCTCCACTTT	CASSTSTTSPLHF
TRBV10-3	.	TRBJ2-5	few	TGTGCCATCAGTGACCTTGATAGCGGACAAGAGACCCAGTACTTC	CAISDLDSGQETQYF
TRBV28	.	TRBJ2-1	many	TGTGCCAGCCGGGGATCTACTGGGCTGGCCTACAATGAGCAGTTCTTC	CASRGSTGLAYNEQFF
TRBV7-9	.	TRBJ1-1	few	TGTGCCAGCAGCTCACGACGACAGGCACCAATGAACACTGAAGCTTTCTTT	CASSSRRQAPMNTEAFF
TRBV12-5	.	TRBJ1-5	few	TGTGCTAGTGGTTACTCGGGGAGCAATCAGCCCCAGCATTTT	CASGYSGSNQPQHF
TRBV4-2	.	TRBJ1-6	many	TGTGCCAGCAGCCAAGGGACAGATTCACCCCTCCACTTT	CASSQGTDSPLHF
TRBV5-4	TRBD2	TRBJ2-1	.	TGTGCCAGCAGCCCCGGACTAGCGGGGGGGGGCTCCTACAATGAGCAGTTCTTC	CASSPGLAGGGSYNEQFF
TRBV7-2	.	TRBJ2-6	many	TGTGCCAGCAGCCCACAGGGTGGCTCTGGGGCCAACGTCCTGACTTTC	CASSPQGGSGANVLTF
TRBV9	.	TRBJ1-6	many	TGTGCCAGCAGCGTAGCTAGCTCCTATAATTCACCCCTCCACTTT	CASSVASSYNSPLHF
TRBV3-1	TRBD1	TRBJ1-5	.	TGTGCCAGCAGCCAAGAACAGGGGAGCAATCAGCCCCAGCATTTT	CASSQEQGSNQPQHF
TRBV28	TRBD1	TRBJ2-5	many	TGTGCCAGCGGAGGGACAGGGGGTTGGGAGACCCAGTACTTC	CASGGTGGWETQYF
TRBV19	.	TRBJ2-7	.	TGTGCCAGTAGGGAGGGTGGCCACGAGCAGTACTTC	CASREGGHEQYF
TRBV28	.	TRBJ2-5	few	TGTGCCAGCAGTAAGGGAAAGGTAGAGACCCAGTACTTC	CASSKGKVETQYF
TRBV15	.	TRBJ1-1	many	TGTGCCACCAGCACTGGGGGCGCGTTGAACACTGAAGCTTTCTTT	CATSTGGALNTEAFF
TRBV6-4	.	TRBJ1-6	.	TGTGCCAGCAGTCTGGGGGAAGATTCACCCCTCCACTTT	CASSLGEDSPLHF
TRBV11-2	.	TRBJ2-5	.	TGTGCCAGCAGCTCCTACCATGACTCGAGGGAGACCCAGTACTTC	CASSSYHDSRETQYF
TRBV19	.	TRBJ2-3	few	TGTGCCAGTAGTAGGGGCGACTATCGCACAGATACGCAGTATTTT	CASSRGDYRTDTQYF
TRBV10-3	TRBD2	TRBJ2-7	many	TGTGCCATCAGTGAGTCGGTGCTAGCGGGTTGGGAGCAGTACTTC	CAISESVLAGWEQYF
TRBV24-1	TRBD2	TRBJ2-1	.	TGTGCCACCAGTGATTGGTCTCTAGCGGGAGGGTATGAGCAGTTCTTC	CATSDWSLAGGYEQFF
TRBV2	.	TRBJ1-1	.	TGTGCCAGCGATTACCTTGGGACTGAAGCTTTCTTT	CASDYLGTEAFF
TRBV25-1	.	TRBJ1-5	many	TGTGCCAGCAGTGCACAGGGCAGCAATCAGCCCCAGCATTTT	CASSAQGSNQPQHF
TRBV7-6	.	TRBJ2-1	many	TGTGCCAGCAGCTTATATGGACCCCCCGATGAGCAGTTCTTC	CASSLYGPPDEQFF
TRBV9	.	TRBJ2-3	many	TGTGCCAGCAGCTGGGGAGCGGAGGTCACAGATACGCAGTATTTT	CASSWGAEVTDTQYF
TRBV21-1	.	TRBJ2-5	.	TGTGCCAGCAGCAAACGGGACAGCCAAGAGACCCAGTACTTC	CASSKRDSQETQYF